Listed below are T cell receptor beta chains from one sample, sequenced in a study of CD8 T cells in ankylosing spondylitis. Using its own MiXCR run on the 5' RACE reads, TCRdb lists one record per CDR3 protein. Here the sample spans 130,000 or so distinct CDR3 sequences, about an eighth being singletons. Material for sequencing was blood, either unsorted or a sorted T cell fraction (not recorded which). Receptor source: a female donor with ankylosing spondylitis or in good health (not recorded which). Both conserved end residues are part of each CDR3. The D gene is left open where the match is weak. Some rows have no size entry. The others give once, few or many, or a class for an expanded clone.

J	V	size	D	DNA	CDR3
TRBJ1-1	TRBV27	many	.	TGTGCCAGCAGTTTCAAAGGGTATGGGACCTTGAACACTGAAGCTTTCTTT	CASSFKGYGTLNTEAFF
TRBJ2-7	TRBV4-2	many	.	TGTGCCAGCAGCCAAGACGACAGATCCTACGAGCAGTACTTC	CASSQDDRSYEQYF
TRBJ2-1	TRBV11-3	.	.	TGTGCCAGCAGCTGGTATACGGGAAACAATGAGCAGTTCTTC	CASSWYTGNNEQFF
TRBJ2-2	TRBV27	few	.	TGTGCCAGCAGTTTGGACAGGAGGGGCACCGGGGAGCTGTTTTTT	CASSLDRRGTGELFF
TRBJ2-1	TRBV6-1	.	TRBD2	TGTGCCGCGGGAGCTTTGGGCTACAATGAGCAGTTCTTC	CAAGALGYNEQFF
TRBJ1-4	TRBV7-3	many	.	TGTGCCAGCAGCTTAAACAGGGTCGAAAAACTGTTTTTT	CASSLNRVEKLFF
TRBJ2-5	TRBV5-6	.	.	TGTGCCAGCAGCTGGGGGGAAGGTCAAGAGACCCAGTACTTC	CASSWGEGQETQYF
TRBJ2-7	TRBV3-1	many	TRBD2	TGTGCCAGCAGCCTCTCGGGGGGTGCTTACGAGCAGTACTTC	CASSLSGGAYEQYF
TRBJ2-1	TRBV7-2	many	.	TGTGCCAGCAGCTTAGGGGTGCGCTCCTACAATGAGCAGTTCTTC	CASSLGVRSYNEQFF
TRBJ1-1	TRBV15	many	.	TGTGCCACCACCTGGGACCGCGGAGGGGCTGAAGCTTTCTTT	CATTWDRGGAEAFF
TRBJ2-6	TRBV5-1	.	.	TGCGCCAGCAGCTTGGCCAGGAGCTCTGGGGCCAACGTCCTGACTTTC	CASSLARSSGANVLTF
TRBJ2-3	TRBV5-5	few	TRBD1	TGTGCCAGCAGCCTAACAGGGGACACAGATACGCAGTATTTT	CASSLTGDTDTQYF
TRBJ2-3	TRBV3-1	many	TRBD1	TGTGCCAGCAGCTTACAGGGGGATACGCAGTATTTT	CASSLQGDTQYF
TRBJ2-2	TRBV7-8	many	TRBD2	TGTGCCAGCAAGCGGGGCGCGAACACCGGGGAGCTGTTTTTT	CASKRGANTGELFF
TRBJ1-6	TRBV3-1	many	.	TGTGCCAGCAGGTACAGGACCCCGGGGGGTAATTCACCCCTCCACTTT	CASRYRTPGGNSPLHF
TRBJ1-1	TRBV12-3/TRBV12-4	many	.	TGTGCCAGCAGAACTCGGGTCACTGAAGCTTTCTTT	CASRTRVTEAFF
TRBJ2-2	TRBV28	many	.	TGTGCCAGCATCAAAAACGACAGGAGGGCTTCCGGGGAGCTGTTTTTT	CASIKNDRRASGELFF
TRBJ2-1	TRBV14	many	.	TGTGCCAGCAGCCAAACCAGGACCAACTCTCGACAGTTCTTC	CASSQTRTNSRQFF
TRBJ2-7	TRBV29-1	many	.	TGCAGCGCAGCCGGTGAATACGAGCAGTACTTC	CSAAGEYEQYF
TRBJ1-4	TRBV12-3/TRBV12-4	few	.	TGTGCCAGCAGTTTCCGTGAAAAACTGTTTTTT	CASSFREKLFF
TRBJ1-1	TRBV5-5	many	.	TGTGCCAGCAGCTTGGCCAGCCCGACCTTTGCTTTCTTT	CASSLASPTFAFF
TRBJ1-1	TRBV29-1	many	.	TGCAGCCTTGCTAAGGGGGGGAACACTGAAGCTTTCTTT	CSLAKGGNTEAFF
TRBJ2-7	TRBV19	.	.	TGTGCCAGTAGTATAGCCTGGGGTACCGAAATCGTCTACGAGCAGTACTTC	CASSIAWGTEIVYEQYF
TRBJ2-1	TRBV29-1	many	TRBD1	TGCAGCGTTTTTCCCCCGGGACAGGGAGACAATGAGCAGTTCTTC	CSVFPPGQGDNEQFF
TRBJ2-7	TRBV12-3/TRBV12-4	many	TRBD2	TGTGCCAGCAGTTCGAGCGGGAGCTCACGAAACGAGCAGTACTTC	CASSSSGSSRNEQYF
TRBJ2-3	TRBV20-1	many	TRBD1	TGCAGTGCTAGAGATCCAGGGGGCGTTGGAGATACGCAGTATTTT	CSARDPGGVGDTQYF
TRBJ1-6	TRBV20-1	many	.	TGCAGTGCCGATAGCGGGGTTAAGGATTCACCCCTCCACTTT	CSADSGVKDSPLHF
TRBJ2-2	TRBV12-3/TRBV12-4	few	.	TGTGCCAGCACCCTTCGCGGTCCCGAGGAGCTGTTTTTT	CASTLRGPEELFF
TRBJ2-1	TRBV20-1	many	TRBD2	TGCAGTGCTAGAGATCTGGGGACTAGCGGGAGGAATGAGCAGTTCTTC	CSARDLGTSGRNEQFF
TRBJ2-2	TRBV2	many	.	TGTGCCAGCAGTCTAGATGGACAGTACACCGGGGAGCTGTTTTTT	CASSLDGQYTGELFF
TRBJ1-5	TRBV12-3/TRBV12-4	many	TRBD1	TGTGCCAGCAGGCCGACACGGGACAGGGCGCAAGGTCAGCCCCAGCATTTT	CASRPTRDRAQGQPQHF
TRBJ1-1	TRBV5-1	many	.	TGCGCCAGCAGCTGGCCTGGAGGCACGATGAACACTGAAGCTTTCTTT	CASSWPGGTMNTEAFF
TRBJ1-5	TRBV20-1	few	.	TGCAGTGCTAGATGGGGAGATGGTCAGCCCCAGCATTTT	CSARWGDGQPQHF
TRBJ1-4	TRBV20-1	many	.	TGCAGTGCGACCTTAACGAAAGCCGCCGAAAAACTGTTTTTT	CSATLTKAAEKLFF
TRBJ1-5	TRBV30	many	.	TGTGCCTGGAGGGCAGGCCTAAATCAGCCCCAGCATTTT	CAWRAGLNQPQHF
TRBJ2-7	TRBV20-1	many	.	TGCAGTGCCCAACAAAGGACGGGGACCTACGAGCAGTACTTC	CSAQQRTGTYEQYF
TRBJ2-7	TRBV6-6	many	.	TGTGCCAGCGGGTCCTCCTACGAGCAGTACTTC	CASGSSYEQYF
TRBJ2-3	TRBV9	few	.	TGTGCCAGCAGCGGCCCGAATCTGTTCGACGATACGCAGTATTTT	CASSGPNLFDDTQYF
TRBJ2-2	TRBV28	many	.	TGTGCCAGCACGACTCTTAACACCGGGGAGCTGTTTTTT	CASTTLNTGELFF
TRBJ1-6	TRBV7-8	.	.	TGTGCCAGCAGCTTAGCGGTGCGTGGCTCCTATAATTCACCCCTCCACTTT	CASSLAVRGSYNSPLHF
TRBJ2-1	TRBV6-2/TRBV6-3	many	TRBD2	TGTGCCAGCTCGAGAGGCGGGAGTGTCTACAATGAGCAGTTCTTC	CASSRGGSVYNEQFF
TRBJ2-6	TRBV29-1	many	.	TGCAGCGTTGCGGGTCAGGCAGACTCTGGGGCCAACGTCCTGACTTTC	CSVAGQADSGANVLTF
TRBJ2-1	TRBV9	.	.	TGTGCCAGCAGCGACGGGACAAACAATGAGCAGTTCTTC	CASSDGTNNEQFF
TRBJ2-1	TRBV24-1	many	.	TGTGCCACCAGTGATTCGCTCAGGGTGGCTGAGCAGTTCTTC	CATSDSLRVAEQFF
TRBJ2-7	TRBV5-6	many	.	TGTGCCAGCAGCTTCTTCCAGGGGAAATACGAGCAGTACTTC	CASSFFQGKYEQYF
TRBJ2-1	TRBV5-1	.	TRBD2	TGCGCCAGCAGCTTGGAGGGTAGCGGGAGGGCCGGAGAGCAGTTCTTC	CASSLEGSGRAGEQFF
TRBJ2-7	TRBV15	few	TRBD1	TGTGCCACCAGCAGAGAGCCCGGACAGGGTAAGGCCTACGAGCAGTACTTC	CATSREPGQGKAYEQYF
TRBJ2-3	TRBV29-1	.	TRBD1	TGCAGCGTTGAGGCAGGGGGTATGACAGATACGCAGTATTTT	CSVEAGGMTDTQYF